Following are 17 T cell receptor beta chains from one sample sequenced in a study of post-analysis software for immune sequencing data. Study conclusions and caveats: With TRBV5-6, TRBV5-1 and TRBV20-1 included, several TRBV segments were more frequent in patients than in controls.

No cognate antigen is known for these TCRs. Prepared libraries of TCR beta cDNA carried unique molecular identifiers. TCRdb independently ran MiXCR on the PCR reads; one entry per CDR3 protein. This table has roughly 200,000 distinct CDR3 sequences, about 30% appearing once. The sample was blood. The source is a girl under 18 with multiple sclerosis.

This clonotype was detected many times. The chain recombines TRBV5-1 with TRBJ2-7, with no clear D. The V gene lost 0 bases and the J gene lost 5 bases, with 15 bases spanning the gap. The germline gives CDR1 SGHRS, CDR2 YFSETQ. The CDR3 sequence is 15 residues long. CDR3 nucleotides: TGCGCCAGCAGCTTGGCCGGGCCCAATTCCCACGAGCAGTACTTC. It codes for CASSLAGPNSHEQYF.

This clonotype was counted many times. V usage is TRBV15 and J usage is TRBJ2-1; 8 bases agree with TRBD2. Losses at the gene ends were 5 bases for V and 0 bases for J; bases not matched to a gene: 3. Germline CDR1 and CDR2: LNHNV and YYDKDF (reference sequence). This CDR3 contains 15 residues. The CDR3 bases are TGTGCCACCAGCCATCTAGCGGGCTCCTACAATGAGCAGTTCTTC. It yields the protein CATSHLAGSYNEQFF.

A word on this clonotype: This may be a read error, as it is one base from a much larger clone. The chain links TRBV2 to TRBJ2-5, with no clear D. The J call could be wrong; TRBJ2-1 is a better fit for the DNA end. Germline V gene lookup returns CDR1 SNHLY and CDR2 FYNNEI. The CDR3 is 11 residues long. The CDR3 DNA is TGTGCCAGCAGAGGACGAGAGACCCAGTTCTTC. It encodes CASRGRETQFF.

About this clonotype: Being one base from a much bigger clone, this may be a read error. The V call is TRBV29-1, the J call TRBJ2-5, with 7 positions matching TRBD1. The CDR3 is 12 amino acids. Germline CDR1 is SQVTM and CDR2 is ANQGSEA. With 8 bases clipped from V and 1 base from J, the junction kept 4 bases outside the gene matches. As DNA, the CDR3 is TGCAGCTTGGGACAGTTCCAAGAGACCCAGTACTTC. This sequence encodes CSLGQFQETQYF.

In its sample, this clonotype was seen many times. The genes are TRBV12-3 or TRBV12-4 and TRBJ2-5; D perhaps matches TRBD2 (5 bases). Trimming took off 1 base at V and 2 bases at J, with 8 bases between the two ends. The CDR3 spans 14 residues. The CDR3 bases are TGTGCCAGCAGTTTAGACGGGATTCAAGAGACCCAGTACTTC. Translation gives CASSLDGIQETQYF.

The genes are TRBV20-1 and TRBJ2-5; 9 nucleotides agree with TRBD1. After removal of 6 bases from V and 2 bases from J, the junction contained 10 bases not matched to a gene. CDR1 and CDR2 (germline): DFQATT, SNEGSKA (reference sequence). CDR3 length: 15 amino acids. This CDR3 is CSAPDRGSAQETQYF. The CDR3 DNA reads TGCAGTGCCCCTGACAGGGGGTCAGCACAAGAGACCCAGTACTTC.

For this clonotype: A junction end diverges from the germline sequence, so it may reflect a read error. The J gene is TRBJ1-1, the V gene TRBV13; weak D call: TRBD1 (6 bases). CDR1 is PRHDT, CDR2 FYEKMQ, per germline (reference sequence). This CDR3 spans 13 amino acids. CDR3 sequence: CAGSFAQGTEAFF. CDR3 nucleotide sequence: TGTGCCGGCAGTTTCGCACAGGGTACTGAAGCTTTCTTT.

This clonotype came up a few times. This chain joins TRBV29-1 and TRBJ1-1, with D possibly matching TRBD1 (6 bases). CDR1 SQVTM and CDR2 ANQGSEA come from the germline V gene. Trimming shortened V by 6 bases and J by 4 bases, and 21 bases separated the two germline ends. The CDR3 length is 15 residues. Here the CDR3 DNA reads TGCAGCGTCTGGGGGGGGGGCACGGGAGGCACTGAAGCTTTCTTT. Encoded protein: CSVWGGGTGGTEAFF.

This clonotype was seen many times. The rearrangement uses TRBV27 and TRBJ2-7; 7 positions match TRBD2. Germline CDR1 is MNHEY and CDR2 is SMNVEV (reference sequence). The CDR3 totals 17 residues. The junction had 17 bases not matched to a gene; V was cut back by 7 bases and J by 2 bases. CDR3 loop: CASTPFTVGGSTYEQYF. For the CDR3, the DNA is TGTGCCAGCACCCCTTTTACCGTGGGCGGGAGTACCTACGAGCAGTACTTC.

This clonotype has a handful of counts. The DNA of the CDR3 is TGCGCCAGCAGCTGGTTGACCGATAATTCACCCCTCCACTTT. Translated, it gives CASSWLTDNSPLHF. V and J are TRBV5-1 and TRBJ1-6; D unresolved. V gave up 3 bases and J gave up 5 bases, with 9 bases separating them. The CDR3 is 14 amino acids. Germline V gene lookup returns CDR1 SGHRS and CDR2 YFSETQ. The whole variable domain, filled in from reference TRBV5-1 and TRBJ1-6, reads KAGVTQTPRYLIKTRGQQVTLSCSPISGHRSVSWYQQTPGQGLQFLFEYFSETQRNKGNFPGRFSGRQFSNSRSEMNVSTLELGDSALYLCASSWLTDNSPLHFGNGTRLTVT.

DNA for the CDR3: TGTGCCAGCAGCCTTAGGACAGGGAGGCTGAGCTATGGCTACACCTTC. Its translation is CASSLRTGRLSYGYTF. V gene TRBV3-1 combines with J gene TRBJ1-2; 8 positions match TRBD1. After removal of 4 bases from V and 4 bases from J, the junction contained 11 bases not matched to a gene. The CDR3 has 16 amino acids. Looked up from germline, CDR1 is LGHDT and CDR2 is YNNKEL (reference sequence).

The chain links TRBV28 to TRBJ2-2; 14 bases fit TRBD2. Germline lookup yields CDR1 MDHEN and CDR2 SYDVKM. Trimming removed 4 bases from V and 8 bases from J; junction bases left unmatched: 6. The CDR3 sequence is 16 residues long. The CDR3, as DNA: TGTGCCAGCAGTTCCCCGGGACTAGCGGGAGTAGGGGAGCTGTTTTTT. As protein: CASSSPGLAGVGELFF.

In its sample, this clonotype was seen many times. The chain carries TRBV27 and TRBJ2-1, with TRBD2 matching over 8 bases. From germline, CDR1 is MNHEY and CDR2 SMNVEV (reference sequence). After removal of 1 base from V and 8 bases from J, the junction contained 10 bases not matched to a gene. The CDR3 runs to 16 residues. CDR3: CASSLLSREGPYEQFF. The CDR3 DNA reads TGTGCCAGCAGTTTATTGTCCCGGGAGGGCCCATATGAGCAGTTCTTC.

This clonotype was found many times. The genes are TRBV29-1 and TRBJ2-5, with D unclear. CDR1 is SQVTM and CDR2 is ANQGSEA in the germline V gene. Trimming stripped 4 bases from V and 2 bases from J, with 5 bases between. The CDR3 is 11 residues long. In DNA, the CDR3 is TGCAGCGTTGTACAGCAAGAGACCCAGTACTTC. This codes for CSVVQQETQYF.

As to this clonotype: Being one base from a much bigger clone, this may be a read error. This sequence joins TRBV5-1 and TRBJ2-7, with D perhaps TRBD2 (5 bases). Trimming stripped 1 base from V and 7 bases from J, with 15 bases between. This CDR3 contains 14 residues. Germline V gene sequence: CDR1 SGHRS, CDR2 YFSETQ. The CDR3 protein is CASSLTGIYNEQYF. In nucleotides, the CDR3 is TGCGCCAGCAGCTTGACGGGAATCTACAATGAGCAGTACTTC.

CDR3 residues: CASSSRGGLTEAFF. The DNA of the CDR3 is TGCGCCAGCAGCAGTCGGGGCGGTTTAACTGAAGCTTTCTTT. The chain recombines TRBV5-1 with TRBJ1-1; a possible D gene is TRBD1 (5 bases). This CDR3 has 14 residues. V dropped 4 bases and J dropped 5 bases, with 15 bases sitting between them. The germline V gene encodes CDR1 SGHRS and CDR2 YFSETQ.

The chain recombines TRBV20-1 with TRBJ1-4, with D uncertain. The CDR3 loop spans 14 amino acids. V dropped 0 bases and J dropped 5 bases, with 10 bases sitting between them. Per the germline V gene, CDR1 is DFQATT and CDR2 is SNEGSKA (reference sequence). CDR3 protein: CSAREAGRNEKLFF. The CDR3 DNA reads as TGCAGTGCTAGAGAGGCTGGGAGAAATGAAAAACTGTTTTTT.